The 21 T cell receptor beta chains below all came from one sample that was sequenced in a study of blood T cell repertoires in COVID-19. The method was immunoSEQ multiplex PCR; TCRdb's version includes in-frame clones alone and lacks a portion of them. This sample yields roughly 300,000 clones, of which 87% are seen a single time; 7.8% belongs to the top ten. What was sequenced was peripheral blood. Receptor source: a woman aged 50 to 60 who had recovered from COVID-19.

This sequence joins TRBV5-1 and TRBJ1-1; 9 bases line up with TRBD1. The V and J ends lost 4 bases and 6 bases, in that order; junction bases with no gene match: 4. The CDR3 runs to 13 residues. Germline V CDR1 and CDR2: SGHRS, YFSETQ. Written as DNA, the CDR3 is TGCGCCAGCAGCCCGACAGGGGGATCTGAAGCTTTCTTT. Protein sequence: CASSPTGGSEAFF.

The chain has TRBV3-1 (or the pseudogene TRBV3-2) and TRBJ2-5, with 7 bases fitting TRBD1. Germline V lookup: CDR1 LGHDT, CDR2 YNNKEL (reference sequence). The CDR3 loop spans 13 amino acids. Trimming took 6 bases from V and 10 from J; bases not matched to a gene: 11. CDR3 DNA: TGTGCCAGCAGTCGAGGGACAGCCAGGGACCAGTACTTC. It is translated as CASSRGTARDQYF.

V usage is TRBV14 and J usage is TRBJ2-7; D ambiguous. The germline gives CDR1 SGHDN, CDR2 FVKESK. The CDR3 has 13 amino acids. Trimming left V 1 base short and J 3 bases short, with 7 bases between. CDR3 sequence reads: CASSQVSSYEQYF. The CDR3 nucleotides read TGTGCCAGCAGCCAAGTGAGTAGCTACGAGCAGTACTTC.

V gene TRBV19 combines with J gene TRBJ2-7; D is possibly TRBD2 (5 bases). The CDR3 is 13 residues long. Deletions cut 3 bases from V and 3 bases from J, with 9 bases between. CDR1 is LNHDA, CDR2 SQIVND, per germline (reference sequence). The CDR3 loop reads CASSIGVIYEQYF. CDR3 nucleotide sequence: TGTGCCAGTAGTATCGGGGTAATCTACGAGCAGTACTTC.

The sample holds a few counts of this clone. The chain recombines TRBV2 with TRBJ1-1; D gene uncertain. Germline-derived CDR1 and CDR2 are SNHLY and FYNNEI. Trimming removed 2 bases from V and 0 bases from J, with 10 bases in between. This CDR3 is built from 15 residues. CDR3 protein: CASSEQPEVNTEAFF. CDR3 nucleotide sequence: TGTGCCAGCAGTGAACAGCCGGAGGTGAACACTGAAGCTTTCTTT.

In its sample, this clone was seen a few times. V and J are TRBV2 and TRBJ1-5; D perhaps matches TRBD1 (6 bases). Germline-derived CDR1 and CDR2 are SNHLY and FYNNEI. Trimming stripped 1 base from V and 6 bases from J, with 13 bases between. The CDR3 totals 15 residues. CDR3 bases: TGTGCCAGCAGTGAAGAGCGGGGGCGCGGTCAGCCCCAGCATTTT. Protein product: CASSEERGRGQPQHF. The whole variable domain, filled in from reference TRBV2 and TRBJ1-5, reads EPEVTQTPSHQVTQMGQEVILRCVPISNHLYFYWYRQILGQKVEFLVSFYNNEISEKSEIFDDQFSVERPDGSNFTLKIRSTKLEDSAMYFCASSEERGRGQPQHFGDGTRLSIL.

This chain connects TRBV10-3 to TRBJ2-5; TRBD1 agrees at 8 bases. Trimming removed 2 bases from V and 4 bases from J; junction bases left unmatched: 6. The CDR3 spans 15 residues. CDR1 and CDR2 from the germline V gene are ENHRY and SYGVKD. The CDR3 is CAISEGPGQGETQYF. The CDR3 DNA is TGTGCCATCAGTGAGGGTCCTGGACAGGGAGAGACCCAGTACTTC.

The chain is built from TRBV5-1 and TRBJ2-3; D perhaps matches TRBD2 (6 bases). In germline, CDR1 is SGHRS, CDR2 YFSETQ. Trimming removed 4 bases at V and 4 bases at J, with 13 bases between. There are 14 residues in the CDR3. The CDR3 DNA sequence: TGCGCCAGCAGCCCCACGACTAGTTCAGATACGCAGTATTTT. It encodes CASSPTTSSDTQYF.

The rearrangement joins TRBV6-5 to TRBJ1-2, with D perhaps matching TRBD1 (5 bases). Germline CDR1 reads MNHEY; CDR2 reads SVGAGI. This CDR3 is 15 amino acids long. With 6 bases removed from V and 4 bases from J, the gap between germline ends came to 18 bases. CDR3 coding DNA: TGTGCCAGCAGAAAAGCAGCAGGGTTGACCTATGGCTACACCTTC. This translates into CASRKAAGLTYGYTF.

This chain connects TRBV15 to TRBJ2-7; TRBD2 matches at 11 bases. Germline CDR1 reads LNHNV; CDR2 reads YYDKDF (reference sequence). The CDR3 is 15 amino acids. Trimming removed 3 bases from V and 3 bases from J; junction bases left unmatched: 4. The CDR3 region has the DNA TGTGCCACCAGCAGGACCGGGACTAGCGGCTACGAGCAGTACTTC. Translated: CATSRTGTSGYEQYF.

This clone was seen a handful of times. This chain links TRBV19 with TRBJ2-1, with TRBD2 matching 7 bases. Looked up from germline, CDR1 is LNHDA and CDR2 is SQIVND (reference sequence). Germline trimming cut 0 bases from V and 8 bases from J; bases unmatched to any gene: 10. The CDR3 runs to 16 residues. The CDR3 bases are TGTGCCAGTAGTATAGAGGCGCGGGAGCCCGGCCATGAGCAGTTCTTC. Its protein product is CASSIEAREPGHEQFF. The variable domain in full, completed from reference TRBV19 and TRBJ2-1, reads DGGITQSPKYLFRKEGQNVTLSCEQNLNHDAMYWYRQDPGQGLRLIYYSQIVNDFQKGDIAEGYSVSREKKESFPLTVTSAQKNPTAFYLCASSIEAREPGHEQFFGPGTRLTVL.

This clone came up a few times. This chain joins TRBV5-4 and TRBJ1-6, with 11 bases lining up with TRBD1. V was pared by 4 bases and J by 9 bases, with 6 bases of the junction left unmatched. CDR1 and CDR2 (germline): SGHNT, YYREEE (reference sequence). The CDR3 length is 15 residues. The CDR3 coding sequence is TGTGCCAGCAGCCTGGACAGGGGGCTCGGTTCACCCCTCCACTTT. It encodes CASSLDRGLGSPLHF.

This rearrangement joins TRBV6-2 or TRBV6-3 to TRBJ1-1; perhaps TRBD1 as D (5 bases). The CDR3 spans 16 residues. Per germline, CDR1 MNHEY and CDR2 SVGEGT. The V gene lost 5 bases and the J gene lost 5 bases, with 21 bases spanning the gap. Here the CDR3 reads CASSKVPGERETEAFF. In nucleotides, the CDR3 is TGTGCCAGCAGTAAAGTCCCGGGGGAAAGAGAAACTGAAGCTTTCTTT.

The chain couples TRBV2 to TRBJ2-5, with a weak D call TRBD1 (5 bases). The germline gives CDR1 SNHLY, CDR2 FYNNEI. Trimming took off 3 bases at V and 0 bases at J, with 8 bases between the two ends. The CDR3 is made up of 14 amino acids. The CDR3 here is CASSDTTDQETQYF. CDR3 nucleotide sequence: TGTGCCAGCAGTGATACGACAGACCAAGAGACCCAGTACTTC.

Of note for this clone: Other DNA sequences in the sample encode the same CDR3. The genes are TRBV7-2 and TRBJ1-4, with 7 bases that match TRBD1. The junction had 2 bases not matched to a gene; V was cut back by 4 bases and J by 0 bases. This CDR3 is built from 15 residues. Germline V gene sequence: CDR1 SGHTA, CDR2 FQGNSA. The CDR3 region is CASSSQGATNEKLFF. The CDR3 DNA sequence: TGTGCCAGCAGCTCCCAGGGGGCAACTAATGAAAAACTGTTTTTT.

This chain links TRBV5-4 with TRBJ1-5, with a tentative D call TRBD1 (6 bases). The length of the CDR3 is 15 residues. Trimming cost V 1 base and J 5 bases, with 13 bases left between them. The germline gives CDR1 SGHNT, CDR2 YYREEE (reference sequence). CDR3 sequence: CASSLRGRGHQPQHF. CDR3 nucleotides: TGTGCCAGCAGCTTGCGTGGCAGGGGACATCAGCCCCAGCATTTT.

V usage is TRBV19 and J usage is TRBJ2-7, with a tentative D call TRBD1 (5 bases). This CDR3 is built from 14 residues. Per germline, CDR1 LNHDA and CDR2 SQIVND (reference sequence). V lost 4 bases and J 3 bases, leaving 13 bases between the germline ends. DNA of the CDR3: TGTGCCAGTAGTAAGGTTCAGGGTGGCTACGAGCAGTACTTC. Residues: CASSKVQGGYEQYF.

This chain joins TRBV5-1 and TRBJ2-3; tentatively, D is TRBD2 (5 bases). Trimming removed 4 bases at V and 3 bases at J, with 9 bases between. CDR1 and CDR2 (germline): SGHRS, YFSETQ. There are 13 residues in the CDR3. The DNA of the CDR3 is TGCGCCAGCAGCCCTGAGGGTACAGATACGCAGTATTTT. Protein sequence: CASSPEGTDTQYF.

This sequence joins TRBV6-5 and TRBJ1-4; the D gene is possibly TRBD1 (6 bases). V was trimmed by 4 bases and J by 0 bases, leaving 9 bases between them. Germline CDR1 and CDR2: MNHEY and SVGAGI. The CDR3 sequence is 15 residues long. CDR3 in DNA: TGTGCCAGCAGTTTCCAGGGGACAACTAATGAAAAACTGTTTTTT. Its translation: CASSFQGTTNEKLFF.

The rearrangement links TRBV28 to TRBJ2-7; no firm D call. Germline assignment: CDR1 MDHEN and CDR2 SYDVKM. Trimming left V 2 bases short and J 2 bases short, with 10 bases between. The CDR3 spans 14 residues. Here the CDR3 DNA reads TGTGCCAGCAGTTTAGTTCCCCCAACCTACGAGCAGTACTTC. It encodes CASSLVPPTYEQYF.

This chain uses TRBV5-4 with TRBJ2-5; tentative D call: TRBD2 (7 bases). The CDR3 is 14 residues long. Per the germline V gene, CDR1 is SGHNT and CDR2 is YYREEE (reference sequence). Trimming removed 4 bases at V and 2 bases at J, with 12 bases between. The CDR3, as DNA: TGTGCCAGCAGCGGGGGAGGGGGACAAGAGACCCAGTACTTC. Its protein product is CASSGGGGQETQYF.